The source of this T cell receptor beta chain is a study of blood T cell repertoires in COVID-19. In germline, CDR1 is SGHRS, CDR2 YFSETQ. This CDR3 is built from 13 residues. V was cut by 5 bases and J by 10 bases, with 13 bases left in between. Methods used by the authors: It was from reference gene primer amplification that nucleated cell counts were estimated. TCRdb's table, derived via immunoSEQ multiplex PCR, lists solely in-frame clones and lacks some. The V and J calls and the clone size are those of that table, but D and trimming were determined from the DNA. The sample includes about 88,000 clones, approximately 87% of them seen just once.

The specimen sequenced was peripheral blood. The J gene is TRBJ1-6, the V gene TRBV5-1; D is perhaps TRBD1 (5 bases). The sequence derives from a woman aged 65 to 85 with acute or convalescent COVID-19. The CDR3 DNA reads as TGCGCCAGCAGTTCCGCGGGGCCCTCACCCCTCCACTTT. Protein product: CASSSAGPSPLHF.